Below, 20 T cell receptor beta chains from the same sample are listed, as sequenced in a study of blood T cell repertoires in COVID-19. Profiled with immunoSEQ multiplex PCR; TCRdb holds only in-frame clones, not every one. In the table there are approximately 480,000 clones, approximately 92% of which are singletons. Sequences were obtained from peripheral blood. These receptors were collected from a man younger than 35 with COVID-19, enrolled during active disease.

The CDR3 nucleotides read TGTGCCAGCAGCTGGAGCCTGAACACTGAAGCTTTCTTT. Protein sequence: CASSWSLNTEAFF. This chain joins TRBV11-2 and TRBJ1-1; D gene ambiguous. The CDR3 has 13 residues. Germline-derived CDR1 and CDR2 are SGHAT and FQNNGV. V was shortened by 4 bases and J by 0 bases, with 6 bases between the two germline ends. Based on the CDR3 plus reference TRBV11-2 and TRBJ1-1, the full variable domain is EAGVAQSPRYKIIEKRQSVAFWCNPISGHATLYWYQQILGQGPKLLIQFQNNGVVDDSQLPKDRFSAERLKGVDSTLKIQPAKLEDSAVYLCASSWSLNTEAFFGQGTRLTVV.

This chain joins TRBV9 and TRBJ2-3; TRBD2 agrees at 11 bases. The germline gives CDR1 SGDLS, CDR2 YYNGEE. The CDR3 consists of 17 residues. V lost 4 bases, J lost 3 bases, and 10 bases stayed unmatched. CDR3 sequence reads: CASSNLSGRAGTDTQYF. The CDR3 nucleotides read TGTGCCAGCAGCAACCTTAGCGGGAGGGCCGGGACAGATACGCAGTATTTT.

This rearrangement joins TRBV19 to TRBJ2-7; D might be TRBD1 (6 bases). Looked up from germline, CDR1 is LNHDA and CDR2 is SQIVND (reference sequence). V was shortened by 8 bases and J by 0 bases, with 14 bases between the two germline ends. The CDR3 length is 14 residues. The CDR3: CASAEQDSSYEQYF. CDR3 sequence (DNA): TGTGCCAGTGCAGAACAGGACAGCTCCTACGAGCAGTACTTC.

The chain employs TRBV19 and TRBJ2-6; 11 bases align to TRBD1. V lost 6 bases to trimming and J lost 2 bases; unmatched junction nucleotides: 6. This CDR3 comprises 17 residues. Germline CDR1 reads LNHDA; CDR2 reads SQIVND (reference sequence). In DNA, the CDR3 is TGTGCCAGTAGGAAACCGGGACAGGGGGCTGGGGCCAACGTCCTGACTTTC. Its protein is CASRKPGQGAGANVLTF.

The chain employs TRBV11-2 and TRBJ2-1; 9 nucleotides line up with TRBD1. Germline V gene sequence: CDR1 SGHAT, CDR2 FQNNGV. The CDR3 is 13 amino acids. After removal of 6 bases from V and 12 bases from J, the junction contained 9 bases not matched to a gene. The CDR3 sequence: CASRTGGREGQFF. CDR3 DNA sequence: TGTGCCAGCAGGACAGGGGGGCGCGAGGGGCAGTTCTTC.

V gene TRBV6-5 combines with J gene TRBJ1-2; 8 nucleotides match TRBD1. Germline V lookup: CDR1 MNHEY, CDR2 SVGAGI. CDR3 length equals 15 residues. The V gene end was trimmed by 4 bases and the J gene end by 4 bases; junction bases not matched to a gene: 8. The DNA for the CDR3 is TGTGCCAGCAGTTCCGGACAGGGCAGAGGCTATGGCTACACCTTC. Translating gives CASSSGQGRGYGYTF.

This chain uses TRBV6-5 with TRBJ1-2, with 7 bases matching TRBD1. CDR1 is MNHEY, CDR2 SVGAGI, per germline. CDR3 length: 13 amino acids. The ends lost 5 bases at V and 8 bases at J; junction bases unmatched: 8. CDR3: CASSPRQGSGYTF. The DNA for the CDR3 is TGTGCCAGCAGTCCCCGACAGGGTAGCGGCTACACCTTC.

A remark on this clone: The same CDR3 also results from other DNA sequences found in this sample. The V gene is TRBV2, the J gene TRBJ2-2; D ambiguous. Germline CDR1 and CDR2: SNHLY and FYNNEI. This CDR3 comprises 14 residues. Trimming shortened V by 1 base and J by 7 bases, and 10 bases separated the two germline ends. CDR3 DNA sequence: TGTGCCAGCAGTGAAGGCCGGCTAGTCGGGGAGCTGTTTTTT. It specifies CASSEGRLVGELFF. Full variable domain (outside the CDR3, taken from reference TRBV2 and TRBJ2-2): EPEVTQTPSHQVTQMGQEVILRCVPISNHLYFYWYRQILGQKVEFLVSFYNNEISEKSEIFDDQFSVERPDGSNFTLKIRSTKLEDSAMYFCASSEGRLVGELFFGEGSRLTVL.

The rearrangement links TRBV4-1 to TRBJ2-5; no definite D call. The CDR3 runs to 16 residues. Germline V gives CDR1 MGHRA, CDR2 YSYEKL. Between the trimmed V and J ends, which lost 0 bases and 4 bases, there was a span of 15 bases. The CDR3 sequence is CASSQDGLTSGETQYF. CDR3 nucleotide sequence: TGCGCCAGCAGCCAAGACGGCCTAACGTCAGGAGAGACCCAGTACTTC.

The V gene is TRBV6-6, the J gene TRBJ1-2; a possible D gene is TRBD1 (5 bases). Germline-derived CDR1 and CDR2 are MNHNY and SVGAGI (reference sequence). V was shortened by 7 bases and J by 2 bases, with 20 bases between the two germline ends. The CDR3 has 16 amino acids. The CDR3 bases are TGTGCCAGCACTCTATCGGGGGGGGTGGCGAACTATGGCTACACCTTC. Encoded protein: CASTLSGGVANYGYTF.

This rearrangement joins TRBV5-6 to TRBJ2-7; no firm D call. V lost 2 bases to trimming and J lost 3 bases, with 9 bases between them. Germline values: CDR1 SGHDT, CDR2 YYEEEE. This CDR3 comprises 13 residues. DNA of the CDR3: TGTGCCAGCAGCTTACCTTCAGGCTACGAGCAGTACTTC. Its protein product is CASSLPSGYEQYF.

The V and J genes are TRBV7-2 and TRBJ1-2; D not resolved. The CDR3 has 13 residues. V was cut by 1 base and J by 5 bases, with 8 bases left in between. The germline gives CDR1 SGHTA, CDR2 FQGNSA. CDR3 residues: CASSLDSFYGYTF. CDR3 bases: TGTGCCAGCAGCTTAGACAGTTTTTATGGCTACACCTTC.

A few counts support this clone. This chain connects TRBV5-4 to TRBJ1-4; maybe TRBD1 (5 bases). CDR3 length: 15 residues. Germline V gene data show CDR1 as SGHNT and CDR2 as YYREEE (reference sequence). Trimming shortened V by 2 bases and J by 1 base, and 9 bases separated the two germline ends. This CDR3 reads CASSLMGGTNEKLFF. For the CDR3, the DNA is TGTGCCAGCAGCTTAATGGGGGGAACTAATGAAAAACTGTTTTTT.

V is TRBV5-1 and J is TRBJ2-3; 8 bases align to TRBD2. The CDR3 has 14 residues. Per the germline V gene, CDR1 is SGHRS and CDR2 is YFSETQ. Trimming at V came to 4 bases and at J to 6 bases, leaving 7 bases not matched to a gene. In DNA, the CDR3 is TGCGCCAGCAGCGCAGGGACTAGTCGGGATACGCAGTATTTT. Translation gives CASSAGTSRDTQYF. The whole variable domain, filled in from reference TRBV5-1 and TRBJ2-3, reads KAGVTQTPRYLIKTRGQQVTLSCSPISGHRSVSWYQQTPGQGLQFLFEYFSETQRNKGNFPGRFSGRQFSNSRSEMNVSTLELGDSALYLCASSAGTSRDTQYFGPGTRLTVL.

The chain recombines TRBV7-2 with TRBJ2-3; D perhaps matches TRBD2 (6 bases). Germline V gives CDR1 SGHTA, CDR2 FQGNSA. This CDR3 comprises 15 residues. Trimming took 2 bases from V and 5 from J, leaving 14 bases between them. DNA of the CDR3: TGTGCCAGCAGCTTACGGCTAGCGTCCGAAGATACGCAGTATTTT. This codes for CASSLRLASEDTQYF.

The J gene is TRBJ1-2, the V gene TRBV3-1 (or the pseudogene TRBV3-2), with D possibly matching TRBD1 (5 bases). V lost 8 bases to trimming and J lost 3 bases, with 16 bases between them. The CDR3 runs 14 residues. CDR1 and CDR2 from the germline V gene are LGHDT and YNNKEL (reference sequence). CDR3 in DNA: TGTGCCAGCTCAAAGCGTGGACAAGACTATGGCTACACCTTC. Its protein is CASSKRGQDYGYTF.

V usage is TRBV7-9 and J usage is TRBJ1-1; D is perhaps TRBD1 (5 bases). Germline CDR1 reads SEHNR; CDR2 reads FQNEAQ (reference sequence). V lost 5 bases to trimming and J lost 5 bases, with 15 bases between them. The CDR3 spans 14 residues. In DNA, the CDR3 is TGTGCCAGCAGCACAGTAAGGGGTGGGACTGAAGCTTTCTTT. Its protein product is CASSTVRGGTEAFF.

The chain has TRBV5-5 and TRBJ2-7; TRBD1 matches 8 bases. J lost 2 bases, V lost 4 bases, and 11 bases had no gene match. Germline V CDR1 and CDR2: SGHKS, YYEKEE (reference sequence). The CDR3 runs to 16 residues. This chain's CDR3 is CASSPLGQGVPYEQYF. DNA for the CDR3: TGTGCCAGCAGCCCCCTCGGACAGGGAGTCCCCTACGAGCAGTACTTC.

This chain joins TRBV19 and TRBJ2-1, with 7 bases fitting TRBD2. V trimming: 5 bases; J trimming: 0 bases; junction bases outside the gene matches: 4. This CDR3 comprises 15 residues. The germline V gene has CDR1 LNHDA and CDR2 SQIVND (reference sequence). CDR3 sequence (DNA): TGTGCCAGTAGTTATAGCGGGTTCTCCTACAATGAGCAGTTCTTC. The encoded protein is CASSYSGFSYNEQFF.

The chain carries TRBV10-2 and TRBJ2-7; 7 bases are shared with TRBD2. J was trimmed by 2 bases and V by 5 bases; bases with no gene match: 6. Germline CDR1 and CDR2: WSHSY and SAAADI. CDR3 length equals 14 residues. Here the CDR3 reads CASSRLASTYEQYF. CDR3 coding DNA: TGCGCCAGCAGTCGACTAGCCTCCACCTACGAGCAGTACTTC.